This T cell receptor beta chain was observed in a study of shared clonotypes between healthy human individuals. Findings of the study overall: Among donors, the sharing of clonotypes was expected to be influenced by sequencing depth.

Turning to this clone: The antigen is not known.

Sequencing was performed with immunoSEQ multiplex PCR; in TCRdb, only in-frame clones are kept and a portion is missing. The profile covers about a million clones, with 60% to 85% appearing a single time and about 0.94% taken by the ten largest. All donors were healthy HIV-negative adults lacking recent acute infections or vaccinations. CDR3 length: 13 residues. Germline CDR1 reads SEHNR; CDR2 reads FQNEAQ (reference sequence). The V end lost 11 bases, the J end lost 1 base, and 12 bases lay between the germline ends. This sequence joins TRBV7-9 and TRBJ2-4; unclear D gene. The sequence derives from a man younger than 35 in good health. Some clones in this sample may be carry-over from other donors' samples. Sequenced input: memory CD4+ T cells from PBMCs. Subset specified: CD45RA-negative fraction. The CDR3 here is CARWGGAKNIQYF. In DNA, the CDR3 is TGTGCCCGGTGGGGTGGGGCCAAAAACATTCAGTACTTC.